These 20 T cell receptor beta chains were sequenced from one sample in a study of post-analysis software for immune sequencing data. Whole-study results and caveats: TRBV segments more frequent in patients than in controls numbered several and included TRBV5-6, TRBV5-1 and TRBV20-1.

Antigens of these TCRs are unknown. TCR beta cDNA libraries included unique molecular identifiers. TCRdb analysed the PCR reads with MiXCR anew, one entry per CDR3 protein. The table has under 900,000 distinct CDR3 sequences, roughly half seen once. Sequencing was performed on blood. The receptors originated from a girl aged 5 to 17 with multiple sclerosis.

This clonotype was recorded a few times. The V call is TRBV9, the J call TRBJ2-1; either TRBD1 or TRBD2 may supply D (5 bases each). Germline values: CDR1 SGDLS, CDR2 YYNGEE. Trimming removed 3 bases from V and 7 bases from J, with 17 bases in between. This CDR3 is built from 15 residues. This chain's CDR3 is CASSAGTPRFNEQFF. DNA for the CDR3: TGTGCCAGCAGCGCCGGGACCCCCCGGTTTAATGAGCAGTTCTTC.

The V and J genes are TRBV15 and TRBJ1-4; D is perhaps TRBD1 (5 bases). The CDR3 has 17 residues. Trimming cost V 4 bases and J 0 bases, with 15 bases left between them. From germline, CDR1 is LNHNV and CDR2 YYDKDF (reference sequence). CDR3 coding DNA: TGTGCCACCAGCACTGGACGGGGGTTAACAACTAATGAAAAACTGTTTTTT. Protein: CATSTGRGLTTNEKLFF.

The genes are TRBV29-1 and TRBJ1-6; weak D call: TRBD1 (6 bases). Trimming left V 5 bases short and J 9 bases short, with 17 bases between. The CDR3 runs 14 residues. Germline V CDR1 and CDR2: SQVTM, ANQGSEA. Here the CDR3 reads CSVRSGGGGSPLHF. The CDR3 nucleotides read TGCAGCGTTCGGTCCGGGGGCGGCGGTTCACCCCTCCACTTT.

This rearrangement joins TRBV5-1 to TRBJ2-4; 8 bases line up with TRBD2. The DNA end lines up better with TRBJ2-7; the J call may be wrong. Germline lookup yields CDR1 SGHRS and CDR2 YFSETQ. This CDR3 region has 14 residues. The CDR3 bases are TGCGCCAGCAGCTTCGGACTAGCCACCTACGAGCAGTACTTC. Translated: CASSFGLATYEQYF.

This chain connects TRBV12-3 or TRBV12-4 to TRBJ2-1; the D gene is possibly TRBD1 (5 bases). The CDR3 totals 17 residues. Trimming took 3 bases from V and 0 from J, leaving 15 bases between them. CDR3 amino acids: CASSFQGVKASYNEQFF. For the CDR3, the DNA is TGTGCCAGCAGTTTCCAGGGTGTGAAAGCCTCCTACAATGAGCAGTTCTTC.

This clonotype was detected once. V usage is TRBV4-2 and J usage is TRBJ2-1; D may be TRBD1 or TRBD2 (5 bases each). The CDR3 has 15 amino acids. The V gene's germline CDR1 is LGHNA and CDR2 YNFKEQ. The ends were cut back, 4 bases at V and 4 bases at J, with 14 bases in the middle. The chain's CDR3 is CASSRAKGTYNEQFF. DNA of the CDR3: TGTGCCAGCAGCCGGGCGAAGGGGACGTACAATGAGCAGTTCTTC.

The chain combines TRBV20-1 with TRBJ1-1, with TRBD1 matching 8 bases. After removal of 4 bases from V and 3 bases from J, the junction contained 4 bases not matched to a gene. The CDR3 is 13 amino acids. Germline CDR1 DFQATT, CDR2 SNEGSKA (reference sequence). In DNA form, the CDR3 reads TGCAGTGCTAAAACAGGGGGAGACACTGAAGCTTTCTTT. It specifies CSAKTGGDTEAFF.

The genes are TRBV12-3 or TRBV12-4 and TRBJ2-5, with D maybe TRBD1 (6 bases). The V end lost 5 bases, the J end lost 7 bases, and 14 bases lay between the germline ends. This CDR3 is built from 13 residues. The CDR3 is CASSPRGWGTQYF. As DNA, the CDR3 is TGTGCCAGCAGTCCCAGGGGTTGGGGGACCCAGTACTTC.

The chain employs TRBV12-3 or TRBV12-4 and TRBJ2-1; 11 bases map to TRBD2. The CDR3 consists of 16 residues. The ends lost 3 bases at V and 15 bases at J; junction bases unmatched: 16. CDR3 sequence: CASSLYREPIAGGMFF. CDR3 bases: TGTGCCAGCAGTTTGTACAGAGAACCTATAGCGGGAGGGATGTTCTTC.

The chain combines TRBV6-5 with TRBJ2-1; 11 positions agree with TRBD2. CDR3 length: 17 amino acids. In germline, CDR1 is MNHEY, CDR2 SVGAGI. The junction had 9 bases not matched to a gene; V was cut back by 4 bases and J by 4 bases. CDR3 protein: CASSSLSGGALYNEQFF. CDR3 sequence (DNA): TGTGCCAGCAGTTCACTTAGCGGGGGGGCGTTATACAATGAGCAGTTCTTC.

This clonotype came up once. V is TRBV12-3 or TRBV12-4 and J is TRBJ2-2; tentatively, D is TRBD2 (5 bases). Trimming left V 3 bases short and J 3 bases short, with 8 bases between. This CDR3 is 14 amino acids long. Here the CDR3 reads CASSFKRDTGELFF. The CDR3 nucleotides read TGTGCCAGCAGTTTTAAGAGGGACACCGGGGAGCTGTTTTTT.

The genes are TRBV12-3 or TRBV12-4 and TRBJ2-3; no definite D call. The ends were cut back, 11 bases at V and 2 bases at J, with 14 bases in the middle. This CDR3 contains 13 residues. This chain's CDR3 is CAERETPTDTQYF. The CDR3 DNA is TGTGCCGAGAGAGAAACTCCCACAGATACGCAGTATTTT.

The V call is TRBV11-2, the J call TRBJ2-5, with 10 bases matching TRBD2. Germline CDR1 and CDR2: SGHAT and FQNNGV. This CDR3 is 16 amino acids long. The J segment lost 11 bases and the V segment lost 3 bases, leaving 15 bases of the junction unmatched. CDR3 DNA: TGTGCCAGCAGCTTGATGAGCGGGAGGGGCCTAGGAGGGCAGTACTTC. Translating it yields CASSLMSGRGLGGQYF.

The chain employs TRBV3-1 and TRBJ2-5; 15 nucleotides align to TRBD2. The CDR3 is 18 residues long. Per germline, CDR1 LGHDT and CDR2 YNNKEL (reference sequence). J gave up 2 bases and V 6 bases, and 10 bases lay outside the gene matches. CDR3 nucleotides: TGTGCCAGCAGTCAACGGGGACTAGCGGGAGGTTGGCAAGAGACCCAGTACTTC. Its protein is CASSQRGLAGGWQETQYF.

The chain links TRBV12-3 or TRBV12-4 to TRBJ2-7; TRBD1 aligns across 8 bases. J gave up 6 bases and V 1 base, and 5 bases lay outside the gene matches. The length of the CDR3 is 14 residues. The CDR3 spells CASSLGTGTSEQYF. Written as DNA, the CDR3 is TGTGCCAGCAGTTTAGGGACAGGGACCTCCGAGCAGTACTTC.

J is TRBJ2-4 and V is TRBV6-1, with 11 bases matching TRBD2. V shed 5 bases, J shed 1 base, and the junction held 13 bases outside the gene matches. Looked up from germline, CDR1 is MNHNS and CDR2 is SASEGT. The CDR3 loop spans 19 amino acids. CDR3 bases: TGTGCCAGCAGTAAACTAGCGGGGGCATCCCTCCGGGCCAAAAACATTCAGTACTTC. Its protein product is CASSKLAGASLRAKNIQYF.

On this clonotype itself: A single base separates this from a much larger clone, so it may be a read error. The chain combines TRBV12-3 or TRBV12-4 with TRBJ1-2; D perhaps matches TRBD1 (6 bases). V was pared by 4 bases and J by 7 bases, with 10 bases between. The CDR3 length is 12 residues. CDR3 bases: TGTGCCAGCAGTTCTCAGGGGCTTGGCTACACCTTC. This translates into CASSSQGLGYTF.

The genes are TRBV7-9 and TRBJ2-1; 7 nucleotides align to TRBD1. V was clipped by 4 bases and J by 9 bases; unmatched bases: 15. CDR1 and CDR2 from the germline V gene are SEHNR and FQNEAQ (reference sequence). The CDR3 is 16 residues long. CDR3 nucleotides: TGTGCCAGCAGCTCCACACAGGGGATAGGCTCGAGTGAGCAGTTCTTC. Translation: CASSSTQGIGSSEQFF.

J is TRBJ2-7 and V is TRBV11-1, with a tentative D call TRBD1 (5 bases). Germline loops: CDR1 SGHAT, CDR2 FQDESV (reference sequence). The V gene lost 3 bases and the J gene lost 5 bases, with 14 bases spanning the gap. The CDR3 contains 14 residues. DNA for the CDR3: TGTGCCAGCAGCTTGTTGACAGATTCCCACGAGCAGTACTTC. Residues: CASSLLTDSHEQYF. The variable domain in full, completed from reference TRBV11-1 and TRBJ2-7, reads EAEVAQSPRYKITEKSQAVAFWCDPISGHATLYWYRQILGQGPELLVQFQDESVVDDSQLPKDRFSAERLKGVDSTLKIQPAELGDSAMYLCASSLLTDSHEQYFGPGTRLTVT.

In its sample, this clonotype was seen a few times. The V gene is TRBV12-3 or TRBV12-4, the J gene TRBJ2-5; 7 bases are a match to TRBD1. The J call is doubtful: the DNA matches TRBJ2-7 better. This CDR3 spans 13 amino acids. The CDR3 here is CASSLYGTDEQYF. In nucleotides, the CDR3 is TGTGCCAGCAGTTTATACGGGACAGACGAGCAGTACTTC.